This T cell receptor (beta chain) stems from a study of cytomegalovirus exposure and HLA in healthy donors. Study observations and caveats: Among the CMV-associated chains, three were confirmed in vitro as specific for CMV antigens. Only CMV serostatus was available as immune exposure information. The study listed 164 cytomegalovirus-associated TCR beta chains.

With respect to this clone: Its antigen is not identified.

V lost 6 bases to trimming and J lost 15 bases; unmatched junction nucleotides: 14. The germline V gene encodes CDR1 SNHLY and CDR2 FYNNEI. This CDR3 comprises 13 residues. Both 60 Vbeta primers and 13 Jbeta primers went into the PCR. TCRdb's copy holds only in-frame clones and misses some; the assay was immunoSEQ multiplex PCR. The profile shows more than 100,000 clones, under 80% of them singletons. Specimen: PBMCs. This receptor was taken from a woman aged 18-30 years in good health and CMV-seropositive. The chain uses TRBV2 and TRBJ2-3, with 8 bases aligning to TRBD1. CDR3 sequence: CASRGTGGVVSYF. The CDR3 nucleotides are TGTGCCAGCAGGGGCACAGGGGGAGTAGTGAGTTATTTT.